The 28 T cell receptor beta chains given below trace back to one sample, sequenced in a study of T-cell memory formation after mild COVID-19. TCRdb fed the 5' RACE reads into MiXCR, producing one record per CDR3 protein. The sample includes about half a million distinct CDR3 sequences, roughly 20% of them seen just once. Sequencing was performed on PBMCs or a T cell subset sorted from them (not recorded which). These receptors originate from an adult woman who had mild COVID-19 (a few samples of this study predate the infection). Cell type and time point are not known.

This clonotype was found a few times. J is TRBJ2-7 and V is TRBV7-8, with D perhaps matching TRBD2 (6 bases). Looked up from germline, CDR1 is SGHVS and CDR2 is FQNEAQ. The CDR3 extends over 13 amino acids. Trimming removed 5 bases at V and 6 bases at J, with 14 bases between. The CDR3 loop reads CASSPMQGLEQYF. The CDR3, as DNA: TGTGCCAGCAGCCCCATGCAGGGACTCGAGCAGTACTTC. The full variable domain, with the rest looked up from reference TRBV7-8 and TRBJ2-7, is GAGVSQSPRYKVAKRGQDVALRCDPISGHVSLFWYQQALGQGPEFLTYFQNEAQLDKSGLPSDRFFAERPEGSVSTLKIQRTQQEDSAVYLCASSPMQGLEQYFGPGTRLTVT.

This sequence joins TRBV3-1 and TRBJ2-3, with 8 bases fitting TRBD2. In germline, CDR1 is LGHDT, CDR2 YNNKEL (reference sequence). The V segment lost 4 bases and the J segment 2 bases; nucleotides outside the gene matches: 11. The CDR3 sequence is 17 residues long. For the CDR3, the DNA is TGTGCCAGCAGCCCCTCGGCAGCGGGGGCCACCACAGATACGCAGTATTTT. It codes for CASSPSAAGATTDTQYF.

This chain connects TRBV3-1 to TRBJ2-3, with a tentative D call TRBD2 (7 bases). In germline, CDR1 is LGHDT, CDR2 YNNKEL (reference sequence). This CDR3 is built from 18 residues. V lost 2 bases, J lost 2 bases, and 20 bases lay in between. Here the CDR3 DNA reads TGTGCCAGCAGCCAACCTATGGGGGCTAGCGGCATCACAGATACGCAGTATTTT. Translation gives CASSQPMGASGITDTQYF.

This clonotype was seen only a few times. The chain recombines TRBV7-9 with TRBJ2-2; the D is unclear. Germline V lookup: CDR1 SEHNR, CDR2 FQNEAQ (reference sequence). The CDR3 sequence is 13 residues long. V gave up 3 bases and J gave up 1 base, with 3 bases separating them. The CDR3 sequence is CASSFENTGELFF. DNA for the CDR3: TGTGCCAGCAGCTTTGAGAACACCGGGGAGCTGTTTTTT.

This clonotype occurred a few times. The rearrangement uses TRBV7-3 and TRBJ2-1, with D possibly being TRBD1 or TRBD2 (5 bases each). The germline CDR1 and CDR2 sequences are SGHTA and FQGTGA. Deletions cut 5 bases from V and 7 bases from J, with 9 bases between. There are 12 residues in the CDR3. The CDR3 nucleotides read TGTGCCAGCAGCGGGGACGTAAATGAGCAGTTCTTC. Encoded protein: CASSGDVNEQFF.

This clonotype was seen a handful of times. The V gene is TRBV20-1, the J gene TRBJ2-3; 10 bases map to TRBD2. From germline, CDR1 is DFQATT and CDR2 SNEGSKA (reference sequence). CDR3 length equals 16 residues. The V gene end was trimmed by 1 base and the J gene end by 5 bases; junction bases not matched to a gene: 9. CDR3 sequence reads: CSARGGQREGRDTQYF. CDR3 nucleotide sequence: TGCAGTGCTAGAGGAGGCCAGCGGGAGGGCCGAGATACGCAGTATTTT.

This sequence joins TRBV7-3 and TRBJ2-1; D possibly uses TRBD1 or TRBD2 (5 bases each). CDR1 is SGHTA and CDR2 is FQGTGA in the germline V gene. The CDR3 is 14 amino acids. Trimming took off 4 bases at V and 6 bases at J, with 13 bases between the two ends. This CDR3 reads CASSSGTTLNEQFF. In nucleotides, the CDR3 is TGTGCCAGCAGCTCGGGGACGACGCTCAATGAGCAGTTCTTC.

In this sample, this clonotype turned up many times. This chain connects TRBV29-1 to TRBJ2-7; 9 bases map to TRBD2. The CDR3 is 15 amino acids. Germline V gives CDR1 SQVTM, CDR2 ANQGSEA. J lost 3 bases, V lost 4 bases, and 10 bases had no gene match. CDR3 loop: CSVGRGGPAGYEQYF. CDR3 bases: TGCAGCGTTGGGCGGGGGGGGCCGGCCGGCTACGAGCAGTACTTC.

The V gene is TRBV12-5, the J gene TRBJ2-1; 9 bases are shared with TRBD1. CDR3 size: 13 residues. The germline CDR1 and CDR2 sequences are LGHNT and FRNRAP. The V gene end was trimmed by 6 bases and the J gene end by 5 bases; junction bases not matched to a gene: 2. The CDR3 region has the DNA TGTGCTAGTGGCTGGGACAGGGACAATGAGCAGTTCTTC. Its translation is CASGWDRDNEQFF.

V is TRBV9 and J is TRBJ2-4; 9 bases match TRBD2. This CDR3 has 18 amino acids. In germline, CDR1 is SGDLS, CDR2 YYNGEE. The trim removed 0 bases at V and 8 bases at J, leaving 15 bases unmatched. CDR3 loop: CASSVGNLWAGGRDIQYF. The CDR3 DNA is TGTGCCAGCAGCGTAGGCAATTTGTGGGCGGGAGGGAGAGACATTCAGTACTTC.

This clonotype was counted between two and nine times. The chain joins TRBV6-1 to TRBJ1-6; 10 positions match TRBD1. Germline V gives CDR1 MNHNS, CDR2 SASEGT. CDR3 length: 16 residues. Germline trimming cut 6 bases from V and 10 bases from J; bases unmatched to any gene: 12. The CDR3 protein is CASSVMDRGGRSPLHF. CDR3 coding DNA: TGTGCCAGCAGCGTTATGGACAGGGGGGGAAGGTCACCCCTCCACTTT.

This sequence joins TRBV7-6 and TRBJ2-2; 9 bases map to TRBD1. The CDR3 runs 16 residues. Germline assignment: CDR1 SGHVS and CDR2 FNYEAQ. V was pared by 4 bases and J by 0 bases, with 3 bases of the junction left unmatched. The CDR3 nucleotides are TGTGCCAGCAGCTCACAGGGGGCCTCGAACACCGGGGAGCTGTTTTTT. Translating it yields CASSSQGASNTGELFF.

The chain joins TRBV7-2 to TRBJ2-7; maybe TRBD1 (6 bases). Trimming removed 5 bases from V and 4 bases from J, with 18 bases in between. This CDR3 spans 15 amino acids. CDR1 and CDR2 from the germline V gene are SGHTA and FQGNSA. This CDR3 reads CASSQGWHAGYEQYF. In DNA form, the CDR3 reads TGTGCCAGCAGCCAGGGGTGGCATGCTGGGTACGAGCAGTACTTC.

Written as DNA, the CDR3 is TGTGCCAGCAGCTTCTATATCGTCCCGACAGGGTGGACCTACAATGAGCAGTTCTTC. This codes for CASSFYIVPTGWTYNEQFF. The rearrangement links TRBV5-5 to TRBJ2-1, with TRBD1 identical over 7 bases. This CDR3 is built from 19 residues. Trimming cost V 2 bases and J 2 bases; bases outside gene matches: 16. The germline CDR1 and CDR2 sequences are SGHKS and YYEKEE (reference sequence).

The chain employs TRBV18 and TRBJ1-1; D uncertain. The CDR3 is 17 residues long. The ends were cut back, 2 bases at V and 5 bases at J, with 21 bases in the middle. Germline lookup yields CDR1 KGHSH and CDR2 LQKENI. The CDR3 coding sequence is TGTGCCAGCTCACCATCCGTAGTTCGGGGTGCGGGAACTGAAGCTTTCTTT. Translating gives CASSPSVVRGAGTEAFF.

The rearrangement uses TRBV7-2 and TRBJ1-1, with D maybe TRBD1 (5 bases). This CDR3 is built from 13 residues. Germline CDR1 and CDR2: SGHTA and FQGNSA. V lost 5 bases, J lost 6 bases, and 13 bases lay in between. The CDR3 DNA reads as TGTGCCAGCAGCCCGCCCTCGGGGCCTGAAGCTTTCTTT. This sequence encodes CASSPPSGPEAFF.

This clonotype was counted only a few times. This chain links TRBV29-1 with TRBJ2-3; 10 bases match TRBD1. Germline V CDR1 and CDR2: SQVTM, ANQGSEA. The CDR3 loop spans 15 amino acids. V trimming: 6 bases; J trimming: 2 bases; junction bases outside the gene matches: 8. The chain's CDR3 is CSVPPGQGHTDTQYF. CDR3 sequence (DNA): TGCAGCGTGCCTCCGGGACAGGGGCACACAGATACGCAGTATTTT.

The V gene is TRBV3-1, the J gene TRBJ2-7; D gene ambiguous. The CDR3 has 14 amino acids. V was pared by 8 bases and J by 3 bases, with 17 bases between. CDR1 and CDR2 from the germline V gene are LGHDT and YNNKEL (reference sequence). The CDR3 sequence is CASGSNQDRYEQYF. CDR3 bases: TGTGCCAGCGGCAGTAACCAGGACCGCTACGAGCAGTACTTC.

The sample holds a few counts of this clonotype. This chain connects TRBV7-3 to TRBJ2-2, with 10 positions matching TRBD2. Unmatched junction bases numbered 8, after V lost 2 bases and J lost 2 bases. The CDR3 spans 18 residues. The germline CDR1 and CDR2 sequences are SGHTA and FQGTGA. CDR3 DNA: TGTGCCAGCAGCTTAGCACTGACTAGCGGGCCCAACACCGGGGAGCTGTTTTTT. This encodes CASSLALTSGPNTGELFF.

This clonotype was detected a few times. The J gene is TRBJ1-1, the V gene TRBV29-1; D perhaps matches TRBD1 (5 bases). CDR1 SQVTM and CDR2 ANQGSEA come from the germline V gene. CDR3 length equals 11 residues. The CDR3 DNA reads TGCACGGGACGCATGAACACTGAAGCTTTCTTT. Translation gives CTGRMNTEAFF.

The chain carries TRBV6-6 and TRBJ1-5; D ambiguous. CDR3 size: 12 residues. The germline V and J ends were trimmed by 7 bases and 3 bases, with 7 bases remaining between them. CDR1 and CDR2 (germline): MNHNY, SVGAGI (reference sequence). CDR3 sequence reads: CASMRLNQPQHF. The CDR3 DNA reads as TGTGCCAGCATGCGCCTCAATCAGCCCCAGCATTTT.

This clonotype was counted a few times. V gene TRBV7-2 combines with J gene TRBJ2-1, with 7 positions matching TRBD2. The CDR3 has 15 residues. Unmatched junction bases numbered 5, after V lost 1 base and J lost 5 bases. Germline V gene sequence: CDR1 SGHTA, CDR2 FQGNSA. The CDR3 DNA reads TGTGCCAGCAGCTTAGGGTGGGAGGGTCACAATGAGCAGTTCTTC. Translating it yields CASSLGWEGHNEQFF.

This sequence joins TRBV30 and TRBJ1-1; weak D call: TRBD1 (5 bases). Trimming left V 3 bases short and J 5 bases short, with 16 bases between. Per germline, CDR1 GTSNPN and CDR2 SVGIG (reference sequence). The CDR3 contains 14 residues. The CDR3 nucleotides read TGTGCCTGGAGAGGGGAGCTGCCGGGGACTGAAGCTTTCTTT. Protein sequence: CAWRGELPGTEAFF.

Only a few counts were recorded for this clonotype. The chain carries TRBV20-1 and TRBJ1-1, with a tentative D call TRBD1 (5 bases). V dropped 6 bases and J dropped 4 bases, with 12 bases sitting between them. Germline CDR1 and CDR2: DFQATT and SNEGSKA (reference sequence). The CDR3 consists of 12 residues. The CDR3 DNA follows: TGCAGTGCCCCGACAGATGGCACTGAAGCTTTCTTT. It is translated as CSAPTDGTEAFF.

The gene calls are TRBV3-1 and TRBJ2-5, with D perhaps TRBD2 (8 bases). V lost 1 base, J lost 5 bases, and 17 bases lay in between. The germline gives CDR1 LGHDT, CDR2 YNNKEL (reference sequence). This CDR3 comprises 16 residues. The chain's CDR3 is CASSQVLGLGGETQYF. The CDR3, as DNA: TGTGCCAGCAGCCAAGTTCTGGGACTAGGGGGCGAGACCCAGTACTTC.

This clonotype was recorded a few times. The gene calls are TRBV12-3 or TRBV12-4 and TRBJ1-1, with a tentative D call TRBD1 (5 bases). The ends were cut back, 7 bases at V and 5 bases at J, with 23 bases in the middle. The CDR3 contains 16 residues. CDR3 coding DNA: TGTGCCAGCAAACGGGACTCAAGGGGTGGTTATACTGAAGCTTTCTTT. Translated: CASKRDSRGGYTEAFF.

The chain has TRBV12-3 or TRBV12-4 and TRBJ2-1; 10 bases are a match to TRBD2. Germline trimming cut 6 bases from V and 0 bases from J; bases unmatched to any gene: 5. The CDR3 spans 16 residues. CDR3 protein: CASSPERGGSYNEQFF. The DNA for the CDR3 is TGTGCCAGCAGCCCGGAGCGGGGGGGCTCCTACAATGAGCAGTTCTTC.

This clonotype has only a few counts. The CDR3 reads CASSMHDSYEQYF. In nucleotides, the CDR3 is TGTGCCAGCAGCATGCACGACAGCTACGAGCAGTACTTC. The genes are TRBV9 and TRBJ2-7; a weak D match, TRBD1 (5 bases). Germline V CDR1 and CDR2: SGDLS, YYNGEE. V was clipped by 4 bases and J by 3 bases, with 11 bases between them. The CDR3 is 13 amino acids.